This T cell receptor (beta chain) was identified during a study of control samples from healthy donors and cancer patients. The protocol was immunoSEQ multiplex PCR, while the TCRdb copy is restricted to in-frame clones and leaves out a portion. Found here are under 300,000 clones, over 75% of them singletons; the top ten hold 10% to 15%. The germline V gene encodes CDR1 SQVTM and CDR2 ANQGSEA. This CDR3 comprises 11 residues. Between the trimmed V and J ends, which lost 6 bases and 9 bases, there was a span of 14 bases. The receptor was isolated from a woman aged 55-70 years with lung cancer. Sequencing input: PBMCs. The V and J genes are TRBV29-1 and TRBJ2-5, with a weak D call TRBD2 (6 bases). The CDR3 loop is CSVRLVPAQYF. Written as DNA, the CDR3 is TGCAGCGTGAGACTAGTTCCCGCCCAGTACTTC.